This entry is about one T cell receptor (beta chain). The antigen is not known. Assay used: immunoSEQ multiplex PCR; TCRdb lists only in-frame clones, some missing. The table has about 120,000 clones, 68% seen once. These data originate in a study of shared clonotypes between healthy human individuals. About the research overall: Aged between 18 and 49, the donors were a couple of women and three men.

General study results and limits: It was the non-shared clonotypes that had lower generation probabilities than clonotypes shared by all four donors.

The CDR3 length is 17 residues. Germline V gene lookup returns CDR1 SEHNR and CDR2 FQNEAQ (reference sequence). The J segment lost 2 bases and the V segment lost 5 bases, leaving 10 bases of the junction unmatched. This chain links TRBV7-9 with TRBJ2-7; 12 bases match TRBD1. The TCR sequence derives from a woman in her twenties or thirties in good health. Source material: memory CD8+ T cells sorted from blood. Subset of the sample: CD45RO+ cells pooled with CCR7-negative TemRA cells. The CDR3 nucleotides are TGTGCCAGCAGCGTGAGCCCGGGACAGGGGGCGACCTACGAGCAGTACTTC. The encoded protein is CASSVSPGQGATYEQYF.